The rows below give T cell receptor beta chains drawn from one sample of a study of blood T cells in healthy people across ages. TCRdb passed the 5' RACE reads through MiXCR, listing each CDR3 protein once. The sample has about 780,000 distinct CDR3 sequences; around half are singletons. Sequenced sample: blood. The receptor set was obtained from an elderly man in good health. The CDR3 runs from the conserved cysteine through the conserved F or W. The order of the fields is D gene, V gene, J gene, CDR3 length, clone size, CDR3 DNA, CDR3 protein. A D gene is named only where the DNA matches it firmly. A clone size is listed for some rows: how often the clone was seen (once, few, many), or a class if it is expanded.

>TRBD2|TRBV27|TRBJ2-1|16|few
TGTGCCAGCATCGATTTCGGAGCGGGAGGAAAGGATGAGCAGTTCTTC
CASIDFGAGGKDEQFF
>TRBD2|TRBV7-2|TRBJ2-7|15|few
TGTGCCAGCAGCCCCCCGGGACTAGCGAGCAATGAGCAGTACTTC
CASSPPGLASNEQYF
>.|TRBV7-2|TRBJ1-5|15|few
TGTGCCAGCAGCTCTGACGACAGGACCAATCAGCCCCAGCATTTT
CASSSDDRTNQPQHF
>.|TRBV28|TRBJ1-5|16|few
TGTGCCAGCAGTTCCCCCACGCAGGGGTACAATCAGCCCCAGCATTTT
CASSSPTQGYNQPQHF
>TRBD1|TRBV5-1|TRBJ2-5|15|.
TGCGCCAGCAGCCCCGGGACAGGGGAGGGAGAGACCCAGTACTTC
CASSPGTGEGETQYF
>.|TRBV11-1|TRBJ1-1|13|.
TGTGCCAGCAGCTTAGAATTACAGTTGGAAGCTTTCTTT
CASSLELQLEAFF
>TRBD2|TRBV29-1|TRBJ2-1|13|many
TGCAGCGCCCGGACTAGCGGACTCAATGAGCAGTTCTTC
CSARTSGLNEQFF
>.|TRBV29-1|TRBJ2-1|14|.
TGCAGCGTCCCAAACAGTAACTCCTACAATGAGCAGTTCTTC
CSVPNSNSYNEQFF
>.|TRBV30|TRBJ2-3|13|.
TGTGCCTGGAGTGTTAACTTCGGAGATACGCAGTATTTT
CAWSVNFGDTQYF
>TRBD2|TRBV7-2|TRBJ2-5|16|.
TGTGCCAGCAGCTTGTTACTAGCGGGAGAAGGAGAGACCCAGTACTTC
CASSLLLAGEGETQYF
>.|TRBV6-2/TRBV6-3|TRBJ2-1|13|many
TGTGCCAGCAGTTTTGCAGGGGGGTATGAGCAGTTCTTC
CASSFAGGYEQFF
>TRBD1|TRBV10-3|TRBJ1-1|13|.
TGTGCCAGCATGACAGGGTTGGACACTGAAGCTTTCTTT
CASMTGLDTEAFF
>.|TRBV7-2|TRBJ2-7|16|many
TGTGCCAGCAGACCCCCGGGATCCTCTCTTACCTACGAGCAGTACTTC
CASRPPGSSLTYEQYF
>TRBD2|TRBV9|TRBJ2-5|15|.
TGTGCCAGCAACCTTAGCGGGTCCCGGGGGGAGACCCAGTACTTC
CASNLSGSRGETQYF
>.|TRBV14|TRBJ1-2|13|many
TGTGCCAGCAGCCCGACTTATTCCAGGGGTTACACCTTC
CASSPTYSRGYTF
>.|TRBV11-1|TRBJ1-6|17|few
TGTGCCAGCAGCTTAGGTGGCCAGAGAGGATATAATTCACCCCTCCACTTT
CASSLGGQRGYNSPLHF
>.|TRBV20-1|TRBJ2-4|17|.
TGCAGTGCTAACGGGCAGGACCGTTACCCAAAAGCGGACATTCAGTACTTC
CSANGQDRYPKADIQYF
>TRBD2|TRBV5-6|TRBJ2-7|16|.
TGTGCCAGCAGTCGGGGACTAGCGGGTCCCTCCTACGAGCAGTACTTC
CASSRGLAGPSYEQYF
>TRBD1|TRBV5-1|TRBJ2-5|16|.
TGCGCCAGTAGCTTGAACGACAGGGGACTCCTCGAGACCCAGTACTTC
CASSLNDRGLLETQYF
>.|TRBV7-3|TRBJ2-1|14|few
TGTGCCAGCAGCCGGACCGGGACCTCCAATGAGCAGTTCTTC
CASSRTGTSNEQFF
>.|TRBV3-1|TRBJ2-1|11|once
TGTGCCAGCAGCCACACCGGGAGACAGTTCTTC
CASSHTGRQFF
>.|TRBV30|TRBJ1-4|15|.
TGTGCCTGGAGTGTAGCCCAGTTAACTAATGAAAAACTGTTTTTT
CAWSVAQLTNEKLFF
>TRBD1|TRBV29-1|TRBJ2-5|15|many
TGCAGCGTGATCCGGGACAGCATATTACAAGAGACCCAGTACTTC
CSVIRDSILQETQYF
>.|TRBV4-2|TRBJ2-1|13|.
TGTGCCAGCAGCCAAAGTGGGCCGGGACCTCAGTTCTTC
CASSQSGPGPQFF
>.|TRBV5-6|TRBJ2-4|13|few
TGTGCCAGCAGCACACTAGGGGTGGACATTCAGTACTTC
CASSTLGVDIQYF
>.|TRBV28|TRBJ2-5|14|.
TGTGCCAGCAGCCCAGGGGGGCAGCAAGAGACCCAGTACTTC
CASSPGGQQETQYF
>.|TRBV5-1|TRBJ2-1|14|few
TGCGCCAGCAGCTTGGTGTTACAGTACAATGAGCAGTTCTTC
CASSLVLQYNEQFF
>TRBD2|TRBV10-3|TRBJ2-3|16|.
TGTGCCATCAAAGGACTAGCGGGGGGGATGTCAGATACGCAGTATTTT
CAIKGLAGGMSDTQYF
>.|TRBV12-3/TRBV12-4|TRBJ2-7|13|many
TGTGCCAGCAGTTTATACAAGTACTACGAGCAGTACTTC
CASSLYKYYEQYF
>.|TRBV29-1|TRBJ2-7|12|.
TGCAGCGTCGCATGGATACGGTACGAGCAGTACTTC
CSVAWIRYEQYF
>TRBD2|TRBV20-1|TRBJ2-5|16|.
TGCAGTGCTACTCGACTAGCGGGAAGAGGGGTAGATGTGCAGTACTTC
CSATRLAGRGVDVQYF
>.|TRBV6-5|TRBJ2-6|15|.
TGTGCCAGCAGTTTCGGGGGACCTGGGGCCAACGTCCCGACTTTC
CASSFGGPGANVPTF
>TRBD1|TRBV12-3/TRBV12-4|TRBJ1-5|15|few
TGTGCCAGCAGGCCCGGACAGGGAAGTAATCAGCCCCAGCATTTT
CASRPGQGSNQPQHF
>TRBD2|TRBV27|TRBJ2-7|15|.
TGTGCCAGCAGTTTATTTACTAGCGGGAGTACCGAGCAGTACTTC
CASSLFTSGSTEQYF
>TRBD1|TRBV6-5|TRBJ2-5|16|.
TGTGCCAGCAGTTCTCCGCGGGACAGGGGGCAAGAGACCCAGTACTTC
CASSSPRDRGQETQYF
>TRBD2|TRBV5-1|TRBJ2-7|14|.
TGCGCCAGCAGCTTGGGTCCTAGCGGCTACGAGCAGTACTTC
CASSLGPSGYEQYF
>TRBD1|TRBV27|TRBJ1-1|17|few
TGTGCCAGCAGTCCCTCGACAGGGGCCGCAGCATCTTCTGAAGCTTTCTTT
CASSPSTGAAASSEAFF
>.|TRBV5-1|TRBJ2-3|14|.
TGCGCCAGCAGCTTGGAGAGGGACGGTGATACGCAGTATTTT
CASSLERDGDTQYF
>TRBD1|TRBV12-5|TRBJ2-7|17|.
TGTGCTAGTGGTTTGGTACAGTTTGGGGACAGGGACTACGAGCAGTACTTC
CASGLVQFGDRDYEQYF
>.|TRBV27|TRBJ1-6|15|few
TGTGCCAGCAGTTTCCGAGAGGGCTCGCATTCACCCCTCCACTTT
CASSFREGSHSPLHF
>TRBD2|TRBV12-3/TRBV12-4|TRBJ2-3|14|many
TGTGCCAGCAGTATCGGGAGGACCACAGATACGCAGTATTTT
CASSIGRTTDTQYF
>.|TRBV28|TRBJ1-2|18|.
TGTGCCAGCAGTTTATTTCTCGGAGTAGGTCCCGCTAACTATGGCTACACCTTC
CASSLFLGVGPANYGYTF
>TRBD1|TRBV20-1|TRBJ1-5|14|.
TGCAGTGCTACCGGGACAGGGACAAATCAGCCCCAGCATTTT
CSATGTGTNQPQHF
>.|TRBV20-1|TRBJ1-5|14|.
TGCAGTGCTAGGGCAGGGGTAGGCAATCAGCCCCAGCATTTT
CSARAGVGNQPQHF
>TRBD1|TRBV19|TRBJ1-5|14|.
TGTGCCACAAGGGACAGATATAGCAATCAGCCCCAGCATTTT
CATRDRYSNQPQHF
>TRBD2|TRBV7-9|TRBJ2-3|16|.
TGTGCCAGCAGCTTGTCTAGCGGGATTATCACAGATACGCAGTATTTT
CASSLSSGIITDTQYF
>TRBD1|TRBV24-1|TRBJ2-5|15|.
TGTGCCACCAGTGATATACGGGACAGTCAAGAGACCCAGTACTTC
CATSDIRDSQETQYF
>.|TRBV4-1|TRBJ2-3|15|few
TGCGCCAGCAAGCCAGCTGCGGGCAGCACAGATACGCAGTATTTT
CASKPAAGSTDTQYF
>.|TRBV5-1|TRBJ1-5|15|.
TGCGCCAGCAGCTTGGGTACTTATAGCAATCAGCCCCAGCATTTT
CASSLGTYSNQPQHF
>TRBD2|TRBV29-1|TRBJ2-1|15|few
TGCAGCGTTGAAGATCACTCTAGCGGGCCCGGAGATAGGTTCTTC
CSVEDHSSGPGDRFF
>.|TRBV6-2/TRBV6-3|TRBJ1-1|16|.
TGTGCCAGCAGCTTCCATAGGCCGGAGGGAGTCACGGAAGCTTTCTTT
CASSFHRPEGVTEAFF
>.|TRBV18|TRBJ2-7|11|many
TGTGCCAGCTCACCGAACTACGAGCAGTACTTC
CASSPNYEQYF
>.|TRBV29-1|TRBJ1-1|12|few
TGCAGCGTACTCGACAGTGACACTGAAGCTTTCTTT
CSVLDSDTEAFF
>.|TRBV4-1|TRBJ1-5|13|.
TGCGCCAGCAGCCAAGCAGGGCTTCAGCCCCAGCATTTT
CASSQAGLQPQHF
>.|TRBV4-1|TRBJ2-3|12|many
TGCGCCAGCAGCCAAGACCCCGTTACGCAGTATTTT
CASSQDPVTQYF